Listed below are T cell receptor beta chains from one sample, sequenced in a study of OX40 agonist ivuxolimab in advanced cancers. Produced via immunoSEQ multiplex PCR; TCRdb's table is partial and in-frame only. The table includes approximately 80,000 clones, 75% to 85% detected once. The sequences come from CD4+ or CD8+ T cells sorted from blood, collected in a trial of the OX40 agonist ivuxolimab. Receptors originate from an adult with an advanced solid tumor such as melanoma, head and neck, liver or kidney cancer. Each CDR3 is given with its conserved first and last residue. Fields, in order: D gene, J gene, clone size, V gene, CDR3 DNA, CDR3 protein. The D gene is left open where the match is weak. Clone size is not always given. Where it is, it says once, few, many or a class for expanded clones.

D: .
J: TRBJ1-1
size: .
V: TRBV14
DNA: TGTGCTAGCAGTATAGACAGGAACACTGAAGCTTTCTTT
CDR3: CASSIDRNTEAFF

D: .
J: TRBJ1-3
size: .
V: TRBV4-1
DNA: TGCGCCAGCAGCCAACACCGGGATATTGGAAACACCATATATTTT
CDR3: CASSQHRDIGNTIYF

D: TRBD1
J: TRBJ2-7
size: .
V: TRBV27
DNA: TGTGCCAGCAGTTTAAGGAGGGACAGGCGGAACGAGCAGTACTTC
CDR3: CASSLRRDRRNEQYF

D: .
J: TRBJ2-3
size: .
V: TRBV7-2
DNA: TGTGCCAGCAGCTCGACGGGACTTGACACAGATACGCAGTATTTT
CDR3: CASSSTGLDTDTQYF

D: TRBD1
J: TRBJ1-1
size: once
V: TRBV18
DNA: TGTGCCAGCTCACCAAGGACAGGGCAGACTACTGAAGCTTTCTTT
CDR3: CASSPRTGQTTEAFF

D: .
J: TRBJ2-5
size: .
V: TRBV6-6
DNA: TGTGCCAGCAGTTACCCCGAGGCATCGGTTGAGACCCAGTACTTC
CDR3: CASSYPEASVETQYF

D: TRBD1
J: TRBJ1-1
size: medium-sized
V: TRBV2
DNA: TGTGCCAGCAGTGTGCTTATGAATGGACAGGGCTTAAACACTGAAGCTTTCTTT
CDR3: CASSVLMNGQGLNTEAFF

D: .
J: TRBJ1-2
size: .
V: TRBV6-5
DNA: TGTGCCAGCAGTTTACGGGACACGGGTTGGGGCTACACCTTC
CDR3: CASSLRDTGWGYTF

D: TRBD2
J: TRBJ2-5
size: .
V: TRBV10-3
DNA: TGTGCCATCAGTGAGGGAAGGGCTAGCGGGGGGCTAGAAGGGGAGACCCAGTACTTC
CDR3: CAISEGRASGGLEGETQYF

D: .
J: TRBJ1-2
size: .
V: TRBV27
DNA: TGTGCCAGCGGTGATGGTCGTGGCTATGGCTACACCTTC
CDR3: CASGDGRGYGYTF

D: .
J: TRBJ1-2
size: .
V: TRBV9
DNA: TGTGCCAGCAACCAAAAGGGGGTAGACGGCTACACCTTC
CDR3: CASNQKGVDGYTF

D: .
J: TRBJ1-2
size: .
V: TRBV19
DNA: TGTGCCAGTTATAGCCTCAGGCGCTCTAACTATGGCTACACCTTC
CDR3: CASYSLRRSNYGYTF

D: .
J: TRBJ1-5
size: .
V: TRBV19
DNA: TGTGCCAGTAGTCCGATCAGGGGAGGTCAGCCCCAGCATTTT
CDR3: CASSPIRGGQPQHF

D: .
J: TRBJ2-7
size: .
V: TRBV7-2
DNA: TGTGCCAGCAGCCCCATGGCATCCGGGGCGACGGCCGAGCAGTACTTC
CDR3: CASSPMASGATAEQYF